Shown below are 8 T cell receptor beta chains from a single sample sequenced in a study of control samples from healthy donors and cancer patients. The repertoire was sequenced with immunoSEQ multiplex PCR; TCRdb's copy has only in-frame clones and lacks some. The sample has approximately 87,000 clones, 93% seen once. Sequencing was carried out using PBMCs. The receptors derive from a woman aged 40 to 55 with lung cancer.

This rearrangement joins TRBV10-3 to TRBJ2-1; D possibly corresponds to TRBD1 (5 bases). Germline loops: CDR1 ENHRY, CDR2 SYGVKD. The V and J ends lost 0 bases and 5 bases respectively, with 11 bases between them. This CDR3 spans 15 amino acids. DNA for the CDR3: TGTGCCATCAGTGAGTCAGTTGGGGCAGACAATGAGCAGTTCTTC. It encodes CAISESVGADNEQFF.

This sequence joins TRBV30 and TRBJ2-5; 10 nucleotides line up with TRBD2. J gave up 4 bases and V 7 bases, and 6 bases lay outside the gene matches. The length of the CDR3 is 13 residues. The germline gives CDR1 GTSNPN, CDR2 SVGIG (reference sequence). The CDR3 is CASRVAGGETQYF. DNA of the CDR3: TGTGCCTCCCGGGTAGCGGGGGGAGAGACCCAGTACTTC.

The chain has TRBV7-3 and TRBJ2-3, with TRBD2 matching over 7 bases. Losses at the gene ends were 1 base for V and 5 bases for J; bases not matched to a gene: 6. CDR1 SGHTA and CDR2 FQGTGA come from the germline V gene. CDR3 length: 15 amino acids. In DNA form, the CDR3 reads TGTGCCAGCAGCTTAAGAGTCGGCGGGGGAGATACGCAGTATTTT. Amino acids: CASSLRVGGGDTQYF.

This sequence joins TRBV29-1 and TRBJ1-3; possibly TRBD1 for D (5 bases). V was shortened by 2 bases and J by 5 bases, with 13 bases between the two germline ends. This CDR3 has 14 amino acids. In germline, CDR1 is SQVTM, CDR2 ANQGSEA. This CDR3 is CSVEWQGDRNTIYF. The CDR3 region has the DNA TGCAGCGTTGAATGGCAGGGTGATCGAAACACCATATATTTT.

This sequence joins TRBV19 and TRBJ2-1, with D tentatively TRBD2 (6 bases). CDR3 length: 13 amino acids. Germline V gives CDR1 LNHDA, CDR2 SQIVND (reference sequence). Deletions cut 2 bases from V and 8 bases from J, with 10 bases between. CDR3 in DNA: TGTGCCAGTAGTATAAATGGAGGGTATGAGCAGTTCTTC. This encodes CASSINGGYEQFF.

The chain joins TRBV30 to TRBJ2-1, with 11 nucleotides matching TRBD2. The CDR3 totals 19 residues. CDR1 is GTSNPN and CDR2 is SVGIG in the germline V gene (reference sequence). J gave up 0 bases and V 2 bases, and 12 bases lay outside the gene matches. The CDR3 DNA is TGTGCCTGGAGTTCCCTACTAGCGGGGGTTCGGCGCTCCTACAATGAGCAGTTCTTC. Its protein product is CAWSSLLAGVRRSYNEQFF.

The chain is built from TRBV4-1 and TRBJ2-1, with 12 bases fitting TRBD2. Germline CDR1 and CDR2: MGHRA and YSYEKL. The length of the CDR3 is 15 residues. V gave up 0 bases and J gave up 9 bases; unmatched junction bases: 3. CDR3 in amino acids: CASSQDTSGGSEQFF. In DNA form, the CDR3 reads TGCGCCAGCAGCCAAGACACTAGCGGGGGGAGTGAGCAGTTCTTC.

The chain recombines TRBV24-1 with TRBJ2-7; D is perhaps TRBD1 (6 bases). Germline V gene data show CDR1 as KGHDR and CDR2 as SFDVKD. Trimming left V 7 bases short and J 4 bases short, with 13 bases between. CDR3 size: 13 residues. CDR3 nucleotide sequence: TGTGCCACCAGCCTGGGGGCAGAGTACGAGCAGTACTTC. This translates into CATSLGAEYEQYF.